This TCR beta chain was identified during a study of blood T cell repertoires in COVID-19. About the research overall: COVID-19 samples from acute and convalescent phases originated in the United States, Italy and Spain. The cDNA or gDNA used as material had been derived from T cells, B-cell-depleted T cells, or PBMCs.

Original handling: From reference gene primer amplification, estimates of nucleated cell counts were derived. Clones were read by immunoSEQ multiplex PCR, and TCRdb kept only the in-frame ones, dropping some. V and J calls and clone size are as listed in that table; D and trimming were resolved from the DNA. The top ten hold roughly 3.4% of the sample, which has roughly 390,000 clones, approximately 81% seen once. This CDR3 has 12 amino acids. The V and J ends lost 5 bases and 7 bases respectively, with 11 bases between them. The sequenced material came from peripheral blood. The rearrangement uses TRBV12-3 or TRBV12-4 and TRBJ1-1; TRBD1 might be the D (5 bases). The sequence was obtained from a woman aged 18 to 35 with acute or convalescent COVID-19. CDR3 sequence (DNA): TGTGCCAGCAGTCAGGGTTATCTTGAAGCTTTCTTT. Its translation is CASSQGYLEAFF.